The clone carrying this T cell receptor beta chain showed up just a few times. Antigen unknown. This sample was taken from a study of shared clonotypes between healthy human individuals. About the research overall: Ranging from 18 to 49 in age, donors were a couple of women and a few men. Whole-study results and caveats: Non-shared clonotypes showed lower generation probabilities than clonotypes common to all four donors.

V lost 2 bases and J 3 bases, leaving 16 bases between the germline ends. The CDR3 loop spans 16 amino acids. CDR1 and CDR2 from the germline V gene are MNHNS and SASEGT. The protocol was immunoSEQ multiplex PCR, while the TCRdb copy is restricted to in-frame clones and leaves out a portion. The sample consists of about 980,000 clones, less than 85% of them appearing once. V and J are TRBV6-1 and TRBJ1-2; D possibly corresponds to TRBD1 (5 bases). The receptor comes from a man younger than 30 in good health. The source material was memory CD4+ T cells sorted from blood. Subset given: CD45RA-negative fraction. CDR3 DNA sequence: TGTGCCAGCAGTGAAAATGCAGGGATGCTCGACTATGGCTACACCTTC. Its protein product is CASSENAGMLDYGYTF.